Shown below are 18 T cell receptor beta chains from a single sample sequenced in a study of CD8 T cells in ankylosing spondylitis (dated by TCRdb to 2015 to 2018). The method was 5' RACE. Reads for this sample came from an Illumina HiSeq 2500. TCRdb reprocessing: public reads trimmed at Q25 with fastp, clones called with MiXCR, in-frame beta chains kept. CDR3 protein duplicates are merged, each entry listing the most common genes and DNA. Across this sample there are about 340,000 distinct CDR3 sequences, with around 15% seen only once. In total, the top ten clones hold roughly 0.99% of the sample. Input material: blood, either unsorted or a sorted T cell fraction (not recorded which). These receptor sequences come from a male donor with ankylosing spondylitis or in good health (not recorded which).

This chain joins TRBV5-1 and TRBJ2-2; the D gene is possibly TRBD1 (5 bases). V shed 0 bases and J shed 3 bases, with 12 bases lying between them. The CDR3 contains 16 residues. Germline CDR1 reads SGHRS; CDR2 reads YFSETQ. CDR3 loop: CASSLGQGSYTGELFF. The CDR3 DNA is TGCGCCAGCAGCTTGGGGCAGGGTTCCTACACCGGGGAGCTGTTTTTT.

This clonotype has a handful of counts. V is TRBV9 and J is TRBJ2-1; D is possibly TRBD1 or TRBD2 (5 bases each). The V gene lost 6 bases and the J gene lost 10 bases, with 20 bases spanning the gap. This CDR3 comprises 14 residues. Germline lookup yields CDR1 SGDLS and CDR2 YYNGEE. CDR3 coding DNA: TGTGCCAGCAACTCCCGGACTTGGGGCGCGGAGCAGTTCTTC. It codes for CASNSRTWGAEQFF.

The sample holds many counts of this clonotype. The rearrangement joins TRBV10-3 to TRBJ2-7, with TRBD2 matching 10 bases. The CDR3 extends over 14 amino acids. Germline assignment: CDR1 ENHRY and CDR2 SYGVKD. Trimming removed 5 bases from V and 6 bases from J; junction bases left unmatched: 7. The CDR3 here is CAISTSGTAGEQYF. The CDR3 DNA reads TGTGCCATCAGTACTAGCGGGACGGCGGGCGAGCAGTACTTC.

The chain combines TRBV5-1 with TRBJ2-5; TRBD2 agrees at 12 bases. CDR1 is SGHRS, CDR2 YFSETQ, per germline. This CDR3 has 17 residues. The V segment lost 3 bases and the J segment 1 base; nucleotides outside the gene matches: 7. CDR3 DNA sequence: TGCGCCAGCAGCTGGAGACTAGCGGGGGCTATCCAAGAGACCCAGTACTTC. This gives the protein CASSWRLAGAIQETQYF.

The V and J genes are TRBV3-1 and TRBJ1-1; unclear D gene. Trimming cost V 0 bases and J 8 bases, with 13 bases left between them. CDR1 and CDR2 (germline): LGHDT, YNNKEL (reference sequence). The CDR3 spans 14 residues. The CDR3 here is CASSQDYRTAEAFF. In nucleotides, the CDR3 is TGTGCCAGCAGCCAAGATTATCGGACGGCAGAAGCTTTCTTT.

The chain uses TRBV12-3 or TRBV12-4 and TRBJ1-4, with 7 bases that match TRBD1. This CDR3 is 14 amino acids long. V lost 8 bases to trimming and J lost 6 bases; unmatched junction nucleotides: 9. The CDR3: CASGPGTADEKLFF. The CDR3 nucleotides read TGTGCCAGCGGACCCGGGACAGCCGATGAAAAACTGTTTTTT.

The chain uses TRBV14 and TRBJ2-1, with 8 bases lining up with TRBD2. V gave up 1 base and J gave up 8 bases; unmatched junction bases: 10. From germline, CDR1 is SGHDN and CDR2 FVKESK. This CDR3 has 16 amino acids. CDR3 residues: CASSQVPSGGVYEQFF. In DNA, the CDR3 is TGTGCCAGCAGCCAAGTACCAAGCGGGGGTGTCTATGAGCAGTTCTTC.

This clonotype was detected only a few times. This chain uses TRBV12-3 or TRBV12-4 with TRBJ2-7, with 7 bases fitting TRBD1. This CDR3 is built from 13 residues. V was pared by 3 bases and J by 6 bases, with 5 bases of the junction left unmatched. CDR3 amino acids: CASSFRGTSEQYF. CDR3 bases: TGTGCCAGCAGTTTCAGGGGGACAAGCGAGCAGTACTTC.

The gene calls are TRBV29-1 and TRBJ2-1; D gene ambiguous. Germline assignment: CDR1 SQVTM and CDR2 ANQGSEA. Deletions cut 2 bases from V and 2 bases from J, with 7 bases between. CDR3 length: 13 residues. CDR3: CSVEQVPYNEQFF. The CDR3 coding sequence is TGCAGCGTTGAACAGGTCCCCTACAATGAGCAGTTCTTC.

V gene TRBV27 combines with J gene TRBJ1-2; D not certain. The CDR3 is made up of 13 amino acids. In germline, CDR1 is MNHEY, CDR2 SMNVEV (reference sequence). Trimming took off 2 bases at V and 5 bases at J, with 9 bases between the two ends. The CDR3: CASSLNKIYGYTF. The CDR3 DNA follows: TGTGCCAGCAGTTTAAACAAGATTTATGGCTACACCTTC.

This chain joins TRBV20-1 and TRBJ2-5, with 13 bases aligning to TRBD2. Trimming cost V 0 bases and J 7 bases; bases outside gene matches: 8. CDR3 size: 16 residues. Germline V lookup: CDR1 DFQATT, CDR2 SNEGSKA (reference sequence). CDR3 coding DNA: TGCAGTGCTAGAGATATCGGGACTAGCGGGGCAGGGACCCAGTACTTC. It is translated as CSARDIGTSGAGTQYF.

Ten or more counts support this clonotype. The chain joins TRBV5-6 to TRBJ2-3, with 10 bases that match TRBD2. CDR1 and CDR2 from the germline V gene are SGHDT and YYEEEE. Trimming took 2 bases from V and 5 from J; bases not matched to a gene: 5. The CDR3 contains 15 residues. In nucleotides, the CDR3 is TGTGCCAGCAGCTTAGCGGGGGGGCTGGGAGATACGCAGTATTTT. This translates into CASSLAGGLGDTQYF. Full variable domain (missing parts from reference TRBV5-6 and TRBJ2-3): DAGVTQSPTHLIKTRGQQVTLRCSPKSGHDTVSWYQQALGQGPQFIFQYYEEEERQRGNFPDRFSGHQFPNYSSELNVNALLLGDSALYLCASSLAGGLGDTQYFGPGTRLTVL.

This clonotype was seen only a few times. The chain has TRBV7-9 and TRBJ1-1, with TRBD1 matching over 7 bases. In germline, CDR1 is SEHNR, CDR2 FQNEAQ (reference sequence). The CDR3 runs 13 residues. V lost 1 base and J lost 11; bases outside the gene matches: 7. The CDR3 spells CASSLGDRASAFF. CDR3 coding DNA: TGTGCCAGCAGCTTAGGTGACAGGGCGAGCGCTTTCTTT.

A few counts support this clonotype. This chain connects TRBV7-2 to TRBJ2-1, with TRBD1 matching 7 bases. Losses at the gene ends were 5 bases for V and 2 bases for J; bases not matched to a gene: 6. CDR1 is SGHTA and CDR2 is FQGNSA in the germline V gene. The CDR3 is made up of 15 amino acids. The CDR3 loop is CASSRTGPAYNEQFF. In nucleotides, the CDR3 is TGTGCCAGCAGCCGGACAGGCCCGGCCTACAATGAGCAGTTCTTC.

This clonotype was detected only a few times. The chain employs TRBV20-1 and TRBJ2-5; D not certain. Germline-derived CDR1 and CDR2 are DFQATT and SNEGSKA (reference sequence). This CDR3 contains 13 residues. Between the trimmed V and J ends, which lost 5 bases and 2 bases, there was a span of 12 bases. The CDR3 region has the DNA TGCAGTGCTGCCTTCGGAGTACAAGAGACCCAGTACTTC. Protein: CSAAFGVQETQYF.

J is TRBJ2-1 and V is TRBV29-1; D is undetermined. The CDR3 is 11 amino acids. Germline CDR1 reads SQVTM; CDR2 reads ANQGSEA. The ends were cut back, 4 bases at V and 10 bases at J, with 11 bases in the middle. CDR3 bases: TGCAGCGTTGGGGCAGTCCACGAGCAGTTCTTC. It encodes CSVGAVHEQFF.

This chain joins TRBV6-5 and TRBJ1-1, with D unresolved. Germline values: CDR1 MNHEY, CDR2 SVGAGI. Trimming stripped 4 bases from V and 1 base from J, with 7 bases between. The CDR3 contains 13 residues. The CDR3 protein is CASSWESNTEAFF. The CDR3 region has the DNA TGTGCCAGCAGTTGGGAATCGAACACTGAAGCTTTCTTT.

This chain connects TRBV5-1 to TRBJ2-5; perhaps TRBD1 as D (5 bases). V was shortened by 5 bases and J by 4 bases, with 12 bases between the two germline ends. The CDR3 contains 13 residues. Germline lookup yields CDR1 SGHRS and CDR2 YFSETQ. CDR3 region: CASSPQGSETQYF. CDR3 sequence (DNA): TGCGCCAGCAGTCCCCAGGGATCAGAGACCCAGTACTTC.